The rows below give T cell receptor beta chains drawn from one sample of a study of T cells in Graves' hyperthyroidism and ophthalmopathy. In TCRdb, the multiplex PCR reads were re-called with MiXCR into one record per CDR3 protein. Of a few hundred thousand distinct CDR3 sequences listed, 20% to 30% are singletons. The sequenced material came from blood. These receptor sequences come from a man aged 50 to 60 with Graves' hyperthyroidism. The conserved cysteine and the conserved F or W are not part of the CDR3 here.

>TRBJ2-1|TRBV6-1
ASRASGAPYNEQF
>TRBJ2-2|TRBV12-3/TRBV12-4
ASTGRLAGAGELF
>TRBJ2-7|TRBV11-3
ASSPTRGSRAQY
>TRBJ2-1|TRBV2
ASTAGPSYNEQF
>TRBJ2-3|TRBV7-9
ASSYQGQGPQY
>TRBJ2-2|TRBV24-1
ATTNGNTGELF
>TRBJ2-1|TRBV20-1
SAAGPSNGDEQF
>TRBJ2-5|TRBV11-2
ASSFGQEETQY
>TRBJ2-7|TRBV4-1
ASSQETGRRYYEQY
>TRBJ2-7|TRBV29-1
SVRDRSPYEQY
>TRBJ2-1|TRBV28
ASSLYGTTDNEQF
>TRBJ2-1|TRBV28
ATTIEGGQF
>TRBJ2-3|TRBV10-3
AISDTGTGGTDTQY
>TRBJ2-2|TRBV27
ASNGDPPLNTGELF
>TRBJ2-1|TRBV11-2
ASSLVGYNEQF
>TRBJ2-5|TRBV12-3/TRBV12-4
ASSRFGETQY
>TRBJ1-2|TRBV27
ASSFLGLEGYT
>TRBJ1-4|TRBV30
AWRVAANEKLF
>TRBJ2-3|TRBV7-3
ASSVGLAGDLDTQY
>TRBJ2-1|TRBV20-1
SAVGGRGYNEQF
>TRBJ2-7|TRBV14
ARSPNYGTRSSYEQY
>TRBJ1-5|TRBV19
ASRTGPRANQPQH
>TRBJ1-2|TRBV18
ASSPGTVYGYT
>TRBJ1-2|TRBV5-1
ASSLEYRQGYGYT
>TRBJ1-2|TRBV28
ASSSPEIRGNLGYT
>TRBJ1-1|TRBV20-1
SARDFAGTAQEAF
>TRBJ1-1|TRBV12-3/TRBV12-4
ASSMTGGRTEAF
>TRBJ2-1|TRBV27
ASRWTSGINEQF
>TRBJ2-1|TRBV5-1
ASSLEGAAYNEQF
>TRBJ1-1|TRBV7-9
ASSPMGGNTEAF
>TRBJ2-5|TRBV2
ASTARVKETQY
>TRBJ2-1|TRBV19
ASSIAEGNAYNEQF
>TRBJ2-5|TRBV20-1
SGLGVGETQY
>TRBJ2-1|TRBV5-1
ASSFVKRAYNEQF
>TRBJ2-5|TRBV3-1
ASSQAGRDQETQY
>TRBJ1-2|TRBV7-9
ASSLGAGDHGYT
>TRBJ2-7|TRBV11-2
ASSPILGNRVEDEQY
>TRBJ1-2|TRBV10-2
ASSKGQIDYGYT
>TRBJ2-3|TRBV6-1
ASSPGTSGSFRTDTQY
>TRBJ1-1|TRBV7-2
ASSLENRLNTEAF
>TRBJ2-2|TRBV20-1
SAEAGRANTGELF
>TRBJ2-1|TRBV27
ASSPSDVWDRGDEQF
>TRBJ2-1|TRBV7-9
ASSSTKSLGLAYNEQF
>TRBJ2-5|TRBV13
ASSFRDGETQY
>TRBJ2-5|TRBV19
ASMLSTVEPETQY
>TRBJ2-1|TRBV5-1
ASSPGTARLAGNEQF
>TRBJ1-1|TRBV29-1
SVAFVGFGTEAF
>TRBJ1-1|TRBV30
AWSQGGPEAF
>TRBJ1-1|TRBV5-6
ASSLPQAINTEAF
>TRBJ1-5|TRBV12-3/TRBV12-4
ASSFSDNQLQH
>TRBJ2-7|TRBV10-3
AISAVGSSYEQY
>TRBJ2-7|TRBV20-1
SARFGLRGPTYEQY
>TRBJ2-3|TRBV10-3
AISENPADTQY
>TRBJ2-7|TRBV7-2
ASSPPTDGTYEQY
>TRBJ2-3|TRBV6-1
ASSDYPSGRALGTQY
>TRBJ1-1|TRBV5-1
ASSLASRVTGEAF
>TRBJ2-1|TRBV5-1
ASSLVGSGKANEQF
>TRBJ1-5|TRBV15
ATSREQVGAQPQH
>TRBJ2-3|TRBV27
ASSLQGFSDTQY
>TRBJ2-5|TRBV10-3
AISRNRDEGQETQY